This is a list of T cell receptor beta chains from one sample in a study of OX40 agonist ivuxolimab in advanced cancers. Repertoires were generated with immunoSEQ multiplex PCR, while TCRdb's copy carries only in-frame clones and drops some. The sample comprises under 80,000 clones, approximately 87% of which are singletons, and under 4.5% rests with the top ten. The sequences come from CD4+ or CD8+ T cells sorted from blood, collected in a trial of the OX40 agonist ivuxolimab. The receptors were gathered from an adult with an advanced solid tumor such as melanoma, head and neck, liver or kidney cancer. Both conserved end residues are part of each CDR3. D genes are given only for firm matches. Size is omitted from some rows. Given values are once, few, many or a class for expanded clones.

J: TRBJ1-2; D: TRBD1; size: NA; V: TRBV9; CDR3: CASSVTGQGISGYTF; DNA: TGTGCCAGCAGCGTAACGGGACAGGGGATCAGTGGCTACACCTTC
J: TRBJ1-1; D: NA; size: NA; V: TRBV19; CDR3: CASSIMGSGRGF; DNA: TGTGCCAGTAGTATAATGGGTTCTGGCAGGGGCTTT
J: TRBJ1-5; D: TRBD1; size: NA; V: TRBV27; CDR3: CASSLPRTGYRNQPQHF; DNA: TGTGCCAGCAGTTTACCCAGGACAGGGTATCGCAATCAGCCCCAGCATTTT
J: TRBJ1-5; D: NA; size: once; V: TRBV2; CDR3: CASRDQQGGNQPQHF; DNA: TGTGCCAGCAGAGACCAACAGGGAGGCAATCAGCCCCAGCATTTT
J: TRBJ2-3; D: NA; size: NA; V: TRBV28; CDR3: CASSFGGVTDTQYF; DNA: TGTGCCAGCAGTTTTGGCGGGGTGACAGATACGCAGTATTTT
J: TRBJ2-3; D: NA; size: NA; V: TRBV11-3; CDR3: CASSPGQGSRTDTQYF; DNA: TGTGCCAGCAGCCCGGGCCAGGGGTCGAGGACAGATACGCAGTATTTT
J: TRBJ2-2; D: TRBD2; size: NA; V: TRBV7-2; CDR3: CASSLPSGNTGELFF; DNA: TGTGCCAGCAGCTTACCTAGCGGGAACACCGGGGAGCTGTTTTTT
J: TRBJ2-7; D: TRBD1; size: NA; V: TRBV28; CDR3: CASSSTGTGGNEQYF; DNA: TGTGCCAGCAGTTCGACCGGGACAGGGGGCAACGAGCAGTACTTC
J: TRBJ2-3; D: TRBD1; size: NA; V: TRBV7-9; CDR3: CASSLSDRASTDTQYF; DNA: TGTGCCAGCAGCTTATCGGACAGGGCTAGCACAGATACGCAGTATTTT
J: TRBJ2-7; D: NA; size: NA; V: TRBV6-1; CDR3: CASSKEGEYYEQYF; DNA: TGTGCCAGCAGCAAGGAGGGGGAATACTACGAGCAGTACTTC
J: TRBJ2-3; D: NA; size: NA; V: TRBV20-1; CDR3: CSVASDTQYF; DNA: TGCAGTGTCGCATCAGATACGCAGTATTTT
J: TRBJ1-3; D: TRBD1; size: NA; V: TRBV18; CDR3: CASSPGQGSGNTIYF; DNA: TGTGCCAGCTCACCGGGACAGGGTTCTGGAAACACCATATATTTT
J: TRBJ2-5; D: TRBD1; size: NA; V: TRBV19; CDR3: CASSINTGTGAETQYF; DNA: TGTGCCAGTAGTATAAATACCGGGACAGGGGCGGAGACCCAGTACTTC
J: TRBJ2-1; D: NA; size: once; V: TRBV28; CDR3: CASSQGTLAHNEQFF; DNA: TGTGCCAGCAGCCAAGGGACACTGGCTCACAATGAGCAGTTCTTC